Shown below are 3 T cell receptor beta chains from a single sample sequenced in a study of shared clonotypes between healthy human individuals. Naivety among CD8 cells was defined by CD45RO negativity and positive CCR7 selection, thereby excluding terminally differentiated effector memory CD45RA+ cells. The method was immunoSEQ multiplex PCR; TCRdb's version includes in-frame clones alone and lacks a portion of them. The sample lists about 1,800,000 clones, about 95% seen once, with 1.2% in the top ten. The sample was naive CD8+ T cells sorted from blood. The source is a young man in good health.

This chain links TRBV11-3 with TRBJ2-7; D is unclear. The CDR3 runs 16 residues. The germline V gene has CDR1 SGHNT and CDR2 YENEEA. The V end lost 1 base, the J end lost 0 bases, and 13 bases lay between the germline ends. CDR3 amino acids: CASSLVYGPGSYEQYF. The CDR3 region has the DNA TGTGCCAGCAGCTTAGTGTATGGACCCGGCTCCTACGAGCAGTACTTC.

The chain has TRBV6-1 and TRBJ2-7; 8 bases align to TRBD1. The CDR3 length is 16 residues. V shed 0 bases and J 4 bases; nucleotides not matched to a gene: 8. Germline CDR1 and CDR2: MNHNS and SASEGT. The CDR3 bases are TGTGCCAGCAGTGAAGCATCGTGGCAGGGGGCTTACGAGCAGTACTTC. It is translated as CASSEASWQGAYEQYF.

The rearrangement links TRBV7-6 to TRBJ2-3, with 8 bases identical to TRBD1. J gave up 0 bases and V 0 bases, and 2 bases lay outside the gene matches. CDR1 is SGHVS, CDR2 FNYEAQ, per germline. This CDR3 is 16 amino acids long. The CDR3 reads CASSLAQGASTDTQYF. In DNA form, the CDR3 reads TGTGCCAGCAGCTTAGCGCAGGGGGCCAGCACAGATACGCAGTATTTT.